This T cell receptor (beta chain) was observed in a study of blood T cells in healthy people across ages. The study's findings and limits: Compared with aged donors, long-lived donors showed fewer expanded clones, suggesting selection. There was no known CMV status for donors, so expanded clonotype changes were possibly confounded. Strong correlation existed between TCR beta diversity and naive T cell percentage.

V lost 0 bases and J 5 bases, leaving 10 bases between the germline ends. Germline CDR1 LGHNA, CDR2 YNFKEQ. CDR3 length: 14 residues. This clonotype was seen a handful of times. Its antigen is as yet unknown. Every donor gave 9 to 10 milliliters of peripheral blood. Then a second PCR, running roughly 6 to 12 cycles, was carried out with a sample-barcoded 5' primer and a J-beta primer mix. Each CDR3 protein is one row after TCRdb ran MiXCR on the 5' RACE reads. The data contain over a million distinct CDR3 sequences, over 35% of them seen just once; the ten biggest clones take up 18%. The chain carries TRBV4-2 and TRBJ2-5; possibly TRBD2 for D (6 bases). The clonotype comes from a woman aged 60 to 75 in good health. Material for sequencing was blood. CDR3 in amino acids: CASSQELAGETQYF. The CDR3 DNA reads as TGTGCCAGCAGCCAAGAGCTCGCGGGGGAGACCCAGTACTTC.